One T cell receptor (beta chain) is described in this entry. The antigen it binds to is not known. No base quality values were provided; no much bigger clone lies one nucleotide off. This record belongs to a study of T-cell memory formation after mild COVID-19 (dated by TCRdb to 2020 to 2022). General notes on the study: TCR sequence clusters from the two donors were found to be largely donor specific. T-cell clones expanding and contracting after mild COVID-19 in a couple of donors were tracked by longitudinal TCRalpha and TCRbeta repertoire sequencing. The cohort was made up of two young adult volunteers, one female and one male, who were previously healthy. Findings and caveats that apply to the study as a whole: Contracting CD4+ clones were located mainly in the CM and EM memory subsets, whereas CD8+ clones were found to be enriched in EMRA. The detection of some responding clones in pre-infection memory suggests that pre-existing cross-reactive memory T cells joined the SARS-CoV-2 response. Balanced CD4/CD8 phenotypes were observed for clones contracting from day 15 to 85, whereas a bias towards CD4+ was observed for a second wave of clones expanding from day 15 to 37. SARS-CoV-2 specificity was not confirmed for the second-wave clones peaking on day 37. The study covered only two mild cases, and larger cohorts including severe cases with pre-infection samples were considered necessary.

The listed sequencing device is Illumina NovaSeq 6000. TCRalpha and TCRbeta cDNA libraries were built by 5'RACE with constant-segment primers, adding sample barcodes and unique molecular identifiers. RNA was extracted from every sample with Trizol reagent. The libraries were amplified in two PCR steps, and the second step added a second sample barcode and Illumina TruSeq adapters. Sequencing of libraries was performed on an Illumina NovaSeq with 2 x 150 bp paired-end reads. For the original study's pipeline: The reads were demultiplexed and collapsed into UMI-guided consensus sequences using migec v1.2.7. Using mixcr v2.1.11, UMI consensuses were aligned to TRA and TRB V and J templates and then assembled into clonotypes. Clonotypes were classified as expanded or contracted when called significant by both edgeR and NoisET, with noise models trained on biological replicates. For edgeR calls, the cutoffs were a false discovery rate-adjusted p below 0.01 and a log2 fold-change threshold of 1. As an exploratory analysis of dynamics, PCA with hierarchical clustering was applied to max-normalized trajectories of the 1000 most abundant clonotypes. Each responding clone was given a CD4 or CD8 phenotype based on the CD4+ and CD8+ repertoires, which had been sequenced separately. The public reads were reanalyzed by TCRdb: fastp trimming at Q25, MiXCR alignment, in-frame beta chains only. Here each entry gathers all rows of one CDR3 protein and keeps the most common genes and DNA. TCRdb's processing, not the study's, gives the V and J calls here. The sample data list some 350,000 distinct CDR3 sequences, and over 10% of these were observed just once. The ten largest account for over 20% of the sample.

PBMCs were isolated by Ficoll-Paque density gradient centrifugation. This receptor was obtained from a man between 18 and 29 years old who had mild COVID-19 (a few samples of this study predate the infection). The sample titles of this study are shuffled in the database, so cell type and time point are left out; the donor was told from shared clones. The source material was PBMCs or a T cell subset sorted from them (not recorded which).

The CDR3 reads CASSRLYEQYF. The bases read TGTGCCAGCAGCCGTCTCTACGAGCAGTACTTC. The chain links TRBV7-9 with TRBJ2-7, with the D segment identity uncertain. The CDR3 starts with the cysteine, ends with the phenylalanine, and has 11 residues. CDR3 DNA only is kept here, 33 bases in frame from base 1. Between the V and J ends, shortened by 5 bases and 3 bases respectively, the junction contains 5 bases. Based on the germline V gene (reference sequence), the CDR1 and CDR2 sequences are SEHNR and FQNEAQ.